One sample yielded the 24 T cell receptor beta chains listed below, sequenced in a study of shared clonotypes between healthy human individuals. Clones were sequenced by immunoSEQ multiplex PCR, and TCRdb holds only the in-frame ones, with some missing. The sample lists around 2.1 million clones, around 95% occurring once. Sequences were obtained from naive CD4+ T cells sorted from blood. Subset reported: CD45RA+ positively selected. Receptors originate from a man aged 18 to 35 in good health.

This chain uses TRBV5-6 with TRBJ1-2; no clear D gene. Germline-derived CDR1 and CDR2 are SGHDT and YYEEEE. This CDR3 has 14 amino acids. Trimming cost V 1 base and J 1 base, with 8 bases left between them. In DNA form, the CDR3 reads TGTGCCAGCAGCTTGTTGGATTTTAACTATGGCTACACCTTC. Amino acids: CASSLLDFNYGYTF.

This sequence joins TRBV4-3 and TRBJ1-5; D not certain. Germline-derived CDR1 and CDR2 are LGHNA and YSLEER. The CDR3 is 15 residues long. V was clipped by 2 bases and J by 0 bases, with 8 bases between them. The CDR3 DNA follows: TGCGCCAGCAGCCAAAGTCCTTATAGCAATCAGCCCCAGCATTTT. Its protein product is CASSQSPYSNQPQHF.

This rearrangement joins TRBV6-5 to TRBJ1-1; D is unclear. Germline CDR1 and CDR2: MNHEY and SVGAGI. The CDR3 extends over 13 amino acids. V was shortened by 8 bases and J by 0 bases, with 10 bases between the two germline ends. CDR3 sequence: CASGTVMNTEAFF. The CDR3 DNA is TGTGCCAGCGGAACGGTAATGAACACTGAAGCTTTCTTT.

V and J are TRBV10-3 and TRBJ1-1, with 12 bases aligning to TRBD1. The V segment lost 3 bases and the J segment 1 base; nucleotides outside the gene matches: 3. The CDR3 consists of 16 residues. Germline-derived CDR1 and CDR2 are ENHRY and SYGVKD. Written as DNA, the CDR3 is TGTGCCATCAGTGAAGGGACAGGGGGCTCGAACACTGAAGCTTTCTTT. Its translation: CAISEGTGGSNTEAFF.

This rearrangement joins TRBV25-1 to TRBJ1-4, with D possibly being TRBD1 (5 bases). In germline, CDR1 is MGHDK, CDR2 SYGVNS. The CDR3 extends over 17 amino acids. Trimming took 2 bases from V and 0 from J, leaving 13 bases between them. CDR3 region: CASSERYQGSTNEKLFF. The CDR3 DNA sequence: TGTGCCAGCAGTGAAAGGTACCAGGGCTCAACTAATGAAAAACTGTTTTTT.

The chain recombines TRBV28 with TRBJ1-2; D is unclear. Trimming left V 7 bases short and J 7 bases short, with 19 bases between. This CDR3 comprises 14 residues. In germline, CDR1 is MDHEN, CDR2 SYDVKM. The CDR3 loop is CASTGYGRGGGYTF. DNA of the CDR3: TGTGCCAGCACCGGGTACGGCCGGGGTGGTGGCTACACCTTC.

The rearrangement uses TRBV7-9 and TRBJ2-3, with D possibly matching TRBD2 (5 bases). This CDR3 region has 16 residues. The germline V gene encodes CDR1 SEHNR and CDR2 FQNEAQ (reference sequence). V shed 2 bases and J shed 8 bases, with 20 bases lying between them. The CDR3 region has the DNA TGTGCCAGCAGCTTAACCCATGGTGGGTCCGGGGTTACGCAGTATTTT. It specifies CASSLTHGGSGVTQYF. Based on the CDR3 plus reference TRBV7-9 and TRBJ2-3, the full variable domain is DTGVSQNPRHKITKRGQNVTFRCDPISEHNRLYWYRQTLGQGPEFLTYFQNEAQLEKSRLLSDRFSAERPKGSFSTLEIQRTEQGDSAMYLCASSLTHGGSGVTQYFGPGTRLTVL.

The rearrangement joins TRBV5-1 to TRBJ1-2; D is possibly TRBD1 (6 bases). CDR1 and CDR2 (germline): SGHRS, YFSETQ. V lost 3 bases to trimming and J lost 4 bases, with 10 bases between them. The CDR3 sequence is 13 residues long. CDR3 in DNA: TGCGCCAGCAGCTGGGACACTCGCTATGGCTACACCTTC. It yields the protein CASSWDTRYGYTF.

The CDR3 here is CASSRGDSGPTYEQYF. Here the CDR3 DNA reads TGCGCCAGCAGCAGGGGGGATAGCGGGCCTACCTACGAGCAGTACTTC. The chain combines TRBV5-1 with TRBJ2-7; weak D call: TRBD2 (7 bases). The CDR3 totals 16 residues. V lost 4 bases and J 2 bases, leaving 19 bases between the germline ends. Germline V lookup: CDR1 SGHRS, CDR2 YFSETQ.

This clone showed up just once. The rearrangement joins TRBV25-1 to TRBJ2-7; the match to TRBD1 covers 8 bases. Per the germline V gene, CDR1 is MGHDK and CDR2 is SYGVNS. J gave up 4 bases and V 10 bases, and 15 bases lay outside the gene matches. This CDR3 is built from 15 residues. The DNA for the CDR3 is TGTGCCACTCAGACGACTCAGGGGGCTAAGTACGAGCAGTACTTC. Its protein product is CATQTTQGAKYEQYF.

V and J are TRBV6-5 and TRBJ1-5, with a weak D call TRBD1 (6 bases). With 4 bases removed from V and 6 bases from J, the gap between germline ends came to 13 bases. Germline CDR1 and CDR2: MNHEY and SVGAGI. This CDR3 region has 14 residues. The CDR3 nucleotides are TGTGCCAGCAGTTCCCGACAGGCTAGTCAGCCCCAGCATTTT. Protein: CASSSRQASQPQHF.

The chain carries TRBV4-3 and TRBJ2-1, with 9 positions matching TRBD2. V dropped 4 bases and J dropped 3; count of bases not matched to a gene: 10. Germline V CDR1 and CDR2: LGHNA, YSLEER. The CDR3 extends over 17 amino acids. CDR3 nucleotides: TGCGCCAGCAGCCGCACCTTTAGCGGGAGTCGCTACAATGAGCAGTTCTTC. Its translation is CASSRTFSGSRYNEQFF.

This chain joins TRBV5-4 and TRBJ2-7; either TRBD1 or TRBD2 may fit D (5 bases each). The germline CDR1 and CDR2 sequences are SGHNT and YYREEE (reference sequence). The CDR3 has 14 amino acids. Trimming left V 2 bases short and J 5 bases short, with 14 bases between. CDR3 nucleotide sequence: TGTGCCAGCAGCTTAGGGGACCTCCACGACGAGCAGTACTTC. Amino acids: CASSLGDLHDEQYF.

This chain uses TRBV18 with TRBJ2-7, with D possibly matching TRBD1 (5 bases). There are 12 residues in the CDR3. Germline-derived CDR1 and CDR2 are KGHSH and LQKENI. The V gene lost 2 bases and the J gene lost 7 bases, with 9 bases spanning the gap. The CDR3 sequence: CASSPLGREQYF. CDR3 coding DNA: TGTGCCAGCTCACCATTGGGGCGGGAGCAGTACTTC.

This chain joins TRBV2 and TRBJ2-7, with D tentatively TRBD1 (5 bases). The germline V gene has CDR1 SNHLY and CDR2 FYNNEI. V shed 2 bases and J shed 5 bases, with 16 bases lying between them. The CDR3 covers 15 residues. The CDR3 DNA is TGTGCCAGCAGTGAACCGCGGATGGGGCAGGACGAGCAGTACTTC. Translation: CASSEPRMGQDEQYF.

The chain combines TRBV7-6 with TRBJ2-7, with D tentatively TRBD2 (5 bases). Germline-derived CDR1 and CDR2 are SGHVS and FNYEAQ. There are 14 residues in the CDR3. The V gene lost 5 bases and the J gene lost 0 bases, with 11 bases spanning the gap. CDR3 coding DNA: TGTGCCAGCAGCCGATCGGAGGCCTCCTACGAGCAGTACTTC. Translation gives CASSRSEASYEQYF.

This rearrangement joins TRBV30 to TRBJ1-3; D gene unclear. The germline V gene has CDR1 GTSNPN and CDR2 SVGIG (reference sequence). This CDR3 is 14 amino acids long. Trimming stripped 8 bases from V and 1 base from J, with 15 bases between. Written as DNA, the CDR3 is TGTGCCGGCACGAATCGGGGATCTGGAAACACCATATATTTT. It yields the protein CAGTNRGSGNTIYF.

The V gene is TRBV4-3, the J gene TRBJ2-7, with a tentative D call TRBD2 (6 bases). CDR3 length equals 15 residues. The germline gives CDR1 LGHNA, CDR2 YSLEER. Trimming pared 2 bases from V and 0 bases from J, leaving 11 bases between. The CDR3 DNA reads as TGCGCCAGCAGCCAAACGGGAGAACTCTCCTACGAGCAGTACTTC. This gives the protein CASSQTGELSYEQYF.

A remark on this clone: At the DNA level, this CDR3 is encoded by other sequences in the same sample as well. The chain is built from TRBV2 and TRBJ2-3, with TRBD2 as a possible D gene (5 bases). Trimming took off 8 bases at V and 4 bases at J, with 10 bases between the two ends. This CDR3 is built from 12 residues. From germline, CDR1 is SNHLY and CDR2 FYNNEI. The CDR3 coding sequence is TGTGCCAGCTCCTCCGGGGCAGATACGCAGTATTTT. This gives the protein CASSSGADTQYF.

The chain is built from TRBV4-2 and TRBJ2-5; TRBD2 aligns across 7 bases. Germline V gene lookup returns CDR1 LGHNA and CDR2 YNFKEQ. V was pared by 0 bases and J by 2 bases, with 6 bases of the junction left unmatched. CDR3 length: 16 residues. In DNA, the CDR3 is TGTGCCAGCAGCCAAGATCGGGGGGATGGTCAAGAGACCCAGTACTTC. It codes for CASSQDRGDGQETQYF.

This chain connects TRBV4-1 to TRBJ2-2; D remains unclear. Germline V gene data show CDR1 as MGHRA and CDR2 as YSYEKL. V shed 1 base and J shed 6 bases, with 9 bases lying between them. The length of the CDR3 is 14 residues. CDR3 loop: CASSQGTWAGELFF. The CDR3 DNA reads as TGCGCCAGCAGCCAAGGCACTTGGGCCGGGGAGCTGTTTTTT.

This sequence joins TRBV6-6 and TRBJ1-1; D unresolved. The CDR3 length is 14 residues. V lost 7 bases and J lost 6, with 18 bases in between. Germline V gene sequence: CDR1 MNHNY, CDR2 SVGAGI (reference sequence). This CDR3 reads CASNPGGGSAEAFF. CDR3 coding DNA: TGTGCCAGCAATCCGGGTGGAGGAAGCGCTGAAGCTTTCTTT.

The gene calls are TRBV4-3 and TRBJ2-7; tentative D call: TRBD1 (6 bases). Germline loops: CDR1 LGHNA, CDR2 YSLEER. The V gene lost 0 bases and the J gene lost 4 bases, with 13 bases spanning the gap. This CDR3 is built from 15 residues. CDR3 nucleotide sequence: TGCGCCAGCAGCCAAGAACGAATGACAGGATACGAGCAGTACTTC. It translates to CASSQERMTGYEQYF.

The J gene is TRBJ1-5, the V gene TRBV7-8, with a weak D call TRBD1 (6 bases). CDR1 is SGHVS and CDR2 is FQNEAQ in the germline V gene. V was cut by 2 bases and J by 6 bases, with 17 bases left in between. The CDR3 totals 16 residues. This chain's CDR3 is CASSLIGGTSGQPQHF. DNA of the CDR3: TGTGCCAGCAGCTTAATAGGAGGGACATCAGGTCAGCCCCAGCATTTT.